The rows below give T cell receptor beta chains drawn from one sample of a study of blood T cell repertoires in COVID-19. Sequencing used immunoSEQ multiplex PCR; TCRdb keeps in-frame clones, though not all of them. The sample consists of around 190,000 clones, about 80% of them appearing once. The sequencing sample was made of peripheral blood. These receptors originate from a human donor in a cohort sampled during active COVID-19. CDR3s include the opening cysteine and the closing phenylalanine or tryptophan. Each record gives: V gene, D gene, J gene, clone size, CDR3 DNA, CDR3 protein. D genes are given only for firm matches. Not all rows give a size; the values are once, few, many and, for expanded clones, a class.

TRBV5-6	NA	TRBJ2-6	NA	TGTGCCAGCAGCTTGGCAGGGTCCACCTCTGGGGCCAACGTCCTGACTTTC	CASSLAGSTSGANVLTF
TRBV4-2	TRBD1	TRBJ1-2	few	TGTGCCAGCAGCCAAGGGGACAGAATGGAAGGCTACACCTTC	CASSQGDRMEGYTF
TRBV18	NA	TRBJ1-5	NA	TGTGCCAGCTCACTAGAGCTTCAGCCCCAGCATTTT	CASSLELQPQHF
TRBV18	TRBD2	TRBJ2-7	NA	TGTGCCAGCTCATGGAGTGATGGGACTAGCGGGAGCCACGAGCAGTACTTC	CASSWSDGTSGSHEQYF
TRBV24-1	TRBD1	TRBJ1-2	once	TGTGCCACCAGTGGACAGGGGGCCAACTATGGCTACACCTTC	CATSGQGANYGYTF
TRBV6-5	TRBD1	TRBJ1-1	NA	TGTGCCAGCAGTTACGACAGGGGGGGGACTGAAGCTTTCTTT	CASSYDRGGTEAFF
TRBV19	TRBD1	TRBJ1-6	NA	TGTGCCAGTAGCGACAGGGGGCGGTCACCCCTCCACTTT	CASSDRGRSPLHF
TRBV19	NA	TRBJ1-2	NA	TGTGCCAGTAGGGAGACAGAAAACCAAAACTATGGCTACACCTTC	CASRETENQNYGYTF
TRBV10-3	TRBD1	TRBJ1-1	NA	TGTGCCATCAGTGAGCCTACAGGGGGCCGCACTGAAGCTTTCTTT	CAISEPTGGRTEAFF
TRBV6-5	NA	TRBJ1-2	NA	TGTGCCAGCAGTTACTCGCGGGGCTACACCTTC	CASSYSRGYTF
TRBV18	TRBD1	TRBJ1-1	NA	TGTGCCAGCTTGGGAGACAGGGGGCGGGAAGCTTTCTTT	CASLGDRGREAFF
TRBV6-2/TRBV6-3	TRBD1	TRBJ1-6	NA	TGTGCCAGCAGTCCGCATCGGGACAGCGGTAATTCACCCCTCCACTTT	CASSPHRDSGNSPLHF